The clone carrying this TCR beta chain was observed a handful of times. What it binds is not known. The sample belongs to a study of Graves' ophthalmopathy and Graves' hyperthyroidism. Aged 18 to 65, the patients with hyperthyroidism had under 2 months' duration and were newly diagnosed. Amplified TCR beta CDR3 regions were obtained using RNA transcripts as template. First-round RT-PCR used HTBI primers; second-round multiplex PCR followed. TCRdb processed the multiplex PCR reads anew with MiXCR; each CDR3 protein has one entry. Among 900,000 to 1,200,000 distinct CDR3 sequences, 35% to 40% were seen once, and the ten largest hold 11%. Germline V gene data show CDR1 as SGHTA and CDR2 as FQGNSA. The CDR3 extends over 14 amino acids. The V gene lost 1 base and the J gene lost 2 bases, with 8 bases spanning the gap. Overall study results and limits: Predictions made by the model for ophthalmopathy progression reached just over 70% sensitivity and about 72% specificity. The blood repertoire also included most expanded thyroid clonotypes above 0.001 frequency. Built on 13 signatures, a model told ophthalmopathy apart from stable hyperthyroidism with 85% to 90% sensitivity and approximately 80% specificity.

The V call is TRBV7-2, the J call TRBJ1-1; D not resolved. The clonotype comes from an adult man with Graves' hyperthyroidism. Sequenced: peripheral blood or thyroid tissue (not recorded which). The CDR3 DNA is TGTGCCAGCAGCTTAGGCAGGAGCAACACTGAAGCTTTCTTT. Translated, it gives CASSLGRSNTEAFF.